Listed below are T cell receptor beta chains from one sample, sequenced in a study of Ad26.COV2.S vaccination and SARS-CoV-2 variants. Produced via immunoSEQ multiplex PCR; TCRdb's table is partial and in-frame only. The data show 300,000 to 350,000 clones, with roughly 90% seen just once and about 11% held by the top ten. The specimen was peripheral blood, collected in a trial of Ad26.COV2.S vaccine versus placebo. Source of these receptors: a person between 18 and 59 years old who received the Ad26.COV2.S COVID-19 vaccine or a placebo. Each CDR3 is given with its conserved first and last residue. D genes are given only for firm matches. Some rows mark clone size as missing; the rest say once, few, many or name a class of expanded clone.

abundance,d_gene,v_gene,j_gene,CDR3aa,CDR3nt
.,.,TRBV6-2/TRBV6-3,TRBJ2-1,CASSSRAGSANNEQFF,TGTGCCAGCAGTTCTAGGGCGGGATCCGCCAACAATGAGCAGTTCTTC
.,.,TRBV7-2,TRBJ2-1,CASSPEGDGVYNEQFF,TGTGCCAGCAGCCCCGAGGGGGACGGAGTCTACAATGAGCAGTTCTTC
.,.,TRBV7-2,TRBJ2-1,CASSSDSRGNEQFF,TGTGCCAGCAGTTCCGATTCCAGGGGCAATGAGCAGTTCTTC
.,.,TRBV18,TRBJ2-7,CASSRDSLSYEQYF,TGTGCCAGCTCAAGGGACTCCCTCTCCTACGAGCAGTACTTC
.,.,TRBV18,TRBJ2-6,CASSPLEVPGANVLTF,TGTGCCAGCTCACCACTCGAGGTTCCTGGGGCCAACGTCCTGACTTTC
.,.,TRBV28,TRBJ1-1,CASSLGDEAFF,TGTGCCAGCAGTCTCGGGGATGAAGCTTTCTTT
.,TRBD2,TRBV10-3,TRBJ2-7,CAISANGRAGEQYF,TGTGCCATCAGTGCAAACGGGAGGGCCGGCGAGCAGTACTTC
once,.,TRBV29-1,TRBJ2-3,CSVQPSGLSTDTQYF,TGCAGCGTTCAGCCCAGCGGGCTAAGCACAGATACGCAGTATTTT
.,.,TRBV7-2,TRBJ2-4,CASSLAGVLAKNIQYF,TGTGCCAGCAGCTTAGCAGGGGTCTTAGCCAAAAACATTCAGTACTTC
.,TRBD1,TRBV28,TRBJ2-7,CASSSGTGFSYEQYF,TGTGCCAGCAGTTCCGGGACAGGCTTTTCCTACGAGCAGTACTTC